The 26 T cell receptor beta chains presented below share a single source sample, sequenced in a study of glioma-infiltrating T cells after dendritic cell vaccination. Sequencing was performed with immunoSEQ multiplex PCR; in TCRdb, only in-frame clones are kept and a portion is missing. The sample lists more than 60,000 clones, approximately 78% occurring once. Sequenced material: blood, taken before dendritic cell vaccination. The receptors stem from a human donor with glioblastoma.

DNA of the CDR3: TGCGCCAGCAGCCAAGAGCCCCCCTCTTGGGCGGGGTTGCTGAACACCGGGGAGCTGTTTTTT. Encoded protein: CASSQEPPSWAGLLNTGELFF. The V and J genes are TRBV4-1 and TRBJ2-2; tentatively, D is TRBD2 (6 bases). With 0 bases removed from V and 1 base from J, the gap between germline ends came to 24 bases. This CDR3 contains 21 residues. CDR1 MGHRA and CDR2 YSYEKL come from the germline V gene.

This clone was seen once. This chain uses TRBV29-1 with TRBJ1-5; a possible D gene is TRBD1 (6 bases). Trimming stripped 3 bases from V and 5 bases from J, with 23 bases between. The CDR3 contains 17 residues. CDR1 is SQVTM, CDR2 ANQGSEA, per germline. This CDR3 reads CSVDRCLGGCLDQPQHF. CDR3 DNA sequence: TGCAGCGTTGATAGATGTTTAGGGGGATGTTTGGATCAGCCCCAGCATTTT. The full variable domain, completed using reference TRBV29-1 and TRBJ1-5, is SAVISQKPSRDICQRGTSLTIQCQVDSQVTMMFWYRQQPGQSLTLIATANQGSEATYESGFVIDKFPISRPNLTFSTLTVSNMSPEDSSIYLCSVDRCLGGCLDQPQHFGDGTRLSIL.

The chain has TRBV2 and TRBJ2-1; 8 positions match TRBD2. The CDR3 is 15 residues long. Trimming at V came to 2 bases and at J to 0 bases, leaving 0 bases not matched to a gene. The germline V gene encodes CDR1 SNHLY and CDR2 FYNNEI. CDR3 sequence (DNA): TGTGCCAGCAGTGAAAGCGGGAGCTCCTACAATGAGCAGTTCTTC. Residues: CASSESGSSYNEQFF.

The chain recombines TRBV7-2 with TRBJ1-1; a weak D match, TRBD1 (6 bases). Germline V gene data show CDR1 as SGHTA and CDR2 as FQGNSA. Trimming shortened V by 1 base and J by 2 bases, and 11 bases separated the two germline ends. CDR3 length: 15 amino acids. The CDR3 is CASSLEGDTNTEAFF. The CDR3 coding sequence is TGTGCCAGCAGCTTAGAAGGGGACACAAACACTGAAGCTTTCTTT.

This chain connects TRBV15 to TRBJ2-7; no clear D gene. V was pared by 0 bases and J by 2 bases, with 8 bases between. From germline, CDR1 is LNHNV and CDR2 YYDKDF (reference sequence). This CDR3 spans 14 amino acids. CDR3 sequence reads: CATSRDRFTYEQYF. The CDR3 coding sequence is TGTGCCACCAGCAGAGACAGGTTTACCTACGAGCAGTACTTC.

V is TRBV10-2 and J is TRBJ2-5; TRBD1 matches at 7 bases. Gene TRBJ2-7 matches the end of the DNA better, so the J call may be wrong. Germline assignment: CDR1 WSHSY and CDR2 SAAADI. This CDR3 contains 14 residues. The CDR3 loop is CASTQAGGPYEQYF. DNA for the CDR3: TGCGCCAGCACCCAAGCAGGGGGTCCCTACGAGCAGTACTTC.

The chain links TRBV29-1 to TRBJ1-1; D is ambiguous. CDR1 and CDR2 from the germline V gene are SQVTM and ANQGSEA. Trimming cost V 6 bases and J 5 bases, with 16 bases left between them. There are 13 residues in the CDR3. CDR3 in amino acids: CSVAYGLRTEAFF. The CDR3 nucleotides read TGCAGCGTCGCTTATGGGTTGAGGACTGAAGCTTTCTTT.

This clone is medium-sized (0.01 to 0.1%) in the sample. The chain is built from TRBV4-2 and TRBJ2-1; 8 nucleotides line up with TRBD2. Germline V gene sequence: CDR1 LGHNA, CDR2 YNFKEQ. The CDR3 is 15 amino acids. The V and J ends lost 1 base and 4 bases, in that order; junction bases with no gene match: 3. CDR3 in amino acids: CASSQGLAGYNEQFF. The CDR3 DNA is TGTGCCAGCAGCCAAGGGCTAGCGGGTTACAATGAGCAGTTCTTC.

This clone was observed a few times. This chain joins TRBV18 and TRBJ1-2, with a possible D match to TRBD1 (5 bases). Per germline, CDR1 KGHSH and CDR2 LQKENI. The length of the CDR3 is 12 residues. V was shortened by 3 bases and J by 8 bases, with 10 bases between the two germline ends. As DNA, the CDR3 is TGTGCCAGCTCACCGTCGGGGGACGGCTACACCTTC. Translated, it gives CASSPSGDGYTF.

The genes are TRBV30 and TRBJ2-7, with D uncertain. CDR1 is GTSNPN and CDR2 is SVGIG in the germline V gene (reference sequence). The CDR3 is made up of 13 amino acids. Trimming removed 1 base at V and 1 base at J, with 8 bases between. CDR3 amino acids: CAWSASDSYEQYF. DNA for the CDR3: TGTGCCTGGAGTGCCTCAGATTCCTACGAGCAGTACTTC.

The CDR3 bases are TGTGCCAGCAGCTTAGGGACTAGCTGGGACTACGAGCAGTACTTC. Amino acid sequence: CASSLGTSWDYEQYF. J is TRBJ2-5 and V is TRBV7-2; 8 bases agree with TRBD2. The end of the DNA is better explained by TRBJ2-7, so the J call may be wrong. Germline CDR1 SGHTA, CDR2 FQGNSA. The CDR3 length is 15 residues.

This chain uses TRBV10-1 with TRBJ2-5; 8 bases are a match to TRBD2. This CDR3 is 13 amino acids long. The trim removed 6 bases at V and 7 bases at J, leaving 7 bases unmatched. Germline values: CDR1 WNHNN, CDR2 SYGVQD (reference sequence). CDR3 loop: CASSTGTRGTQYF. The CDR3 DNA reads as TGCGCCAGCAGCACCGGGACTAGGGGGACCCAGTACTTC.

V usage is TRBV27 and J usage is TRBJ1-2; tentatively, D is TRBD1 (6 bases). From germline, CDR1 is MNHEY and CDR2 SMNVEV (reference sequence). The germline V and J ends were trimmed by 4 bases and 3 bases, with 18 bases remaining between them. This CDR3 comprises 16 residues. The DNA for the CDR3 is TGTGCCAGCAGTTGGAACCCAACACAGGGATACTATGGCTACACCTTC. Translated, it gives CASSWNPTQGYYGYTF.

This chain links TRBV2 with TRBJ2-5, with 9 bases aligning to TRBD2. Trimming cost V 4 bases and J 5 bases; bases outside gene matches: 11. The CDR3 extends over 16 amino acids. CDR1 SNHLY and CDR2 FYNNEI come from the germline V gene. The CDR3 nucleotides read TGTGCCAGCAGTGGTGCGGGCGGGGGGGCGAAGGAGACCCAGTACTTC. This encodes CASSGAGGGAKETQYF.

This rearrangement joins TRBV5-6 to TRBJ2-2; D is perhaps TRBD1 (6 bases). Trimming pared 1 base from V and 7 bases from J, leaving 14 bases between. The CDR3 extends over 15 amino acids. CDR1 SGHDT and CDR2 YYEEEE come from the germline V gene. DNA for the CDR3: TGTGCCAGCAGCTTGAGAGGGGGAAGAGACGGGGAGCTGTTTTTT. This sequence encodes CASSLRGGRDGELFF.

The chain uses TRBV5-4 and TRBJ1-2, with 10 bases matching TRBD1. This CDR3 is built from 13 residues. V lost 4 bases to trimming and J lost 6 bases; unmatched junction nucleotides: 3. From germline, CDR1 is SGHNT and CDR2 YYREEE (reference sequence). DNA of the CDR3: TGTGCCAGCAGCAGACAGGGGGCTGATGGCTACACCTTC. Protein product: CASSRQGADGYTF. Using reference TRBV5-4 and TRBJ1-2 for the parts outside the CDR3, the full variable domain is ETGVTQSPTHLIKTRGQQVTLRCSSQSGHNTVSWYQQALGQGPQFIFQYYREEENGRGNFPPRFSGLQFPNYSSELNVNALELDDSALYLCASSRQGADGYTFGSGTRLTVV.

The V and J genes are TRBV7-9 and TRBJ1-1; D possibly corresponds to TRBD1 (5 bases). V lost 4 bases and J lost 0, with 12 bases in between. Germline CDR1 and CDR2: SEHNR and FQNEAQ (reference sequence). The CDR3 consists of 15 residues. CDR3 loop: CASSSGGTLNTEAFF. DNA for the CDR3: TGTGCCAGCAGCTCGGGGGGAACCCTGAACACTGAAGCTTTCTTT.

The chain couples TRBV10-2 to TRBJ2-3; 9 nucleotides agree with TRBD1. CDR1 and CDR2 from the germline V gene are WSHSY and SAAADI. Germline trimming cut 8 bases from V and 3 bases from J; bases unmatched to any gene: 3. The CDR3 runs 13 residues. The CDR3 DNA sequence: TGCGCCAGCGAGGACAGGGGTACAGATACGCAGTATTTT. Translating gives CASEDRGTDTQYF.

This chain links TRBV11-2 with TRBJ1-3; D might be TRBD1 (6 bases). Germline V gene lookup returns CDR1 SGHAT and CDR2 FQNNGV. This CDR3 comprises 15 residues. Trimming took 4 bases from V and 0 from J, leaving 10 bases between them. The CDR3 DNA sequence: TGTGCCAGCAGCTCGGGACATAACTCTGGAAACACCATATATTTT. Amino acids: CASSSGHNSGNTIYF.

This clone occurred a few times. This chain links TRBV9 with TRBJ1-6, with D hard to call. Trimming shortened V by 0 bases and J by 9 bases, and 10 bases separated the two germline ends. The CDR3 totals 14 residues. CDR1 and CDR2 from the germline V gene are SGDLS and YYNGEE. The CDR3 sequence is CASSVGPERSPLHF. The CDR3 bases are TGTGCCAGCAGCGTAGGGCCGGAGCGTTCACCCCTCCACTTT.

The CDR3 DNA reads as TGTGCCAGCAGCGTAGGCTCTGGGCTAGCGGGGGCACGGTCTGTATTACCCGGGGAGCTGTTTTTT. Translating gives CASSVGSGLAGARSVLPGELFF. J is TRBJ2-2 and V is TRBV9; 10 bases are a match to TRBD2. The CDR3 is 22 amino acids. Germline CDR1 and CDR2: SGDLS and YYNGEE. V lost 0 bases and J lost 6; bases outside the gene matches: 23.

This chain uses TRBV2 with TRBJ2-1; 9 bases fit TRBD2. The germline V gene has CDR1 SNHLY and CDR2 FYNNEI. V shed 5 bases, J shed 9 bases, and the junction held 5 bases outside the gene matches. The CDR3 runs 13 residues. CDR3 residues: CASSTGLAPEQFF. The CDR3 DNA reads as TGTGCCAGCAGTACGGGACTAGCCCCTGAGCAGTTCTTC.

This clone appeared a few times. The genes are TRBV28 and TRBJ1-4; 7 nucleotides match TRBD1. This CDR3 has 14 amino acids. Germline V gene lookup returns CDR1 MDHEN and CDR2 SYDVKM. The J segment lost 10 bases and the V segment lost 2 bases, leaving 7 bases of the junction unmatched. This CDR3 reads CASSLATGYPKLFF. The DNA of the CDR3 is TGTGCCAGCAGTTTAGCGACAGGGTATCCAAAACTGTTTTTT. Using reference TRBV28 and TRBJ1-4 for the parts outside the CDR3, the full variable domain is DVKVTQSSRYLVKRTGEKVFLECVQDMDHENMFWYRQDPGLGLRLIYFSYDVKMKEKGDIPEGYSVSREKKERFSLILESASTNQTSMYLCASSLATGYPKLFFGSGTQLSVL.

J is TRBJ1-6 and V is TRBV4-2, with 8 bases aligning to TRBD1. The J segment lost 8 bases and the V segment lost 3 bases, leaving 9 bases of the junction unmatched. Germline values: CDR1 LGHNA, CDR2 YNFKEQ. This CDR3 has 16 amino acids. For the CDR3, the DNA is TGTGCCAGCAGCCAGCTTGGGGACAGGATCTATTCACCCCTCCACTTT. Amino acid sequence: CASSQLGDRIYSPLHF.

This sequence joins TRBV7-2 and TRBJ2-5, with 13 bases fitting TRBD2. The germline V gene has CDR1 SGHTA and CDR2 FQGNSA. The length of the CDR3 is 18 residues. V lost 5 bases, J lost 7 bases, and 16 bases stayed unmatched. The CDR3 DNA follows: TGTGCCAGCAGCCCAAGACTAGCGGGGGGTCCGGTTTATGTGACCCAGTACTTC. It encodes CASSPRLAGGPVYVTQYF.

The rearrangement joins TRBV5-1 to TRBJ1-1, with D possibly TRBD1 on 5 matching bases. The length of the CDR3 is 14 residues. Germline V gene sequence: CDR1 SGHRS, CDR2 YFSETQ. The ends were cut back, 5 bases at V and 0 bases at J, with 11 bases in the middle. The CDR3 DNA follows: TGCGCCAGCAGTGGGGCTGTCATGAACACTGAAGCTTTCTTT. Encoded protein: CASSGAVMNTEAFF.